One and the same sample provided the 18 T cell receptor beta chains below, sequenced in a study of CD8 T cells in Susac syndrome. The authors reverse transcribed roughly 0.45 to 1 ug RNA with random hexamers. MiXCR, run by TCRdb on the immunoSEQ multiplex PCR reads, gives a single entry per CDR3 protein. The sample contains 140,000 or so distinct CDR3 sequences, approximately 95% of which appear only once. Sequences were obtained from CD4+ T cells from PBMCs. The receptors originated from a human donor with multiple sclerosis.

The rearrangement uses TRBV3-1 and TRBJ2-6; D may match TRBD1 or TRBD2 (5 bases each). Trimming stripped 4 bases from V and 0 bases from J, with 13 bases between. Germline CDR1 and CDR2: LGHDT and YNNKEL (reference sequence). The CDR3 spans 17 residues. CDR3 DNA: TGTGCCAGCAGCCCCTCCCCGGGGCACTCTGGGGCCAACGTCCTGACTTTC. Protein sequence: CASSPSPGHSGANVLTF.

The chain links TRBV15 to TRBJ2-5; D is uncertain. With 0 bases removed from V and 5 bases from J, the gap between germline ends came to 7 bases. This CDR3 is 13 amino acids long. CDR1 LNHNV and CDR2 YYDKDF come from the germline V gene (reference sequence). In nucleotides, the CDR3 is TGTGCCACCAGCAGAGATTTTGTTGAGACCCAGTACTTC. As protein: CATSRDFVETQYF.

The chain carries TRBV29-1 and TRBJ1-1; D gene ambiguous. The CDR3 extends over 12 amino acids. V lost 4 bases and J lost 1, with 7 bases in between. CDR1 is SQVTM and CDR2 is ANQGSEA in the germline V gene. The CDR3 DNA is TGCAGCGTTGTACCGCCGAACACTGAAGCTTTCTTT. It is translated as CSVVPPNTEAFF.

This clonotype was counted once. The CDR3: CASSVSAVIVGETQYF. The CDR3 coding sequence is TGTGCCAGCAGTGTAAGTGCGGTAATTGTAGGGGAGACCCAGTACTTC. The genes are TRBV9 and TRBJ2-5; D uncertain. The CDR3 has 16 residues. V was cut by 5 bases and J by 5 bases, with 22 bases left in between. In germline, CDR1 is SGDLS, CDR2 YYNGEE.

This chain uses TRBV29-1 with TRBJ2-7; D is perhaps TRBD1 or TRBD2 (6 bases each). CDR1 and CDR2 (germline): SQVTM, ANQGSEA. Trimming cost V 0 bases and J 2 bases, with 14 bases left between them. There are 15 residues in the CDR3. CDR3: CSVEDMGGRAYEQYF. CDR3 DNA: TGCAGCGTTGAAGATATGGGGGGCAGGGCCTACGAGCAGTACTTC.

The CDR3 here is CASSWGSYNEQFF. Here the CDR3 DNA reads TGTGCCAGCAGCTGGGGCTCCTACAATGAGCAGTTCTTC. The J gene is TRBJ2-1, the V gene TRBV28; no firm D call. V was clipped by 6 bases and J by 0 bases, with 6 bases between them. The germline CDR1 and CDR2 sequences are MDHEN and SYDVKM. This CDR3 is 13 amino acids long.

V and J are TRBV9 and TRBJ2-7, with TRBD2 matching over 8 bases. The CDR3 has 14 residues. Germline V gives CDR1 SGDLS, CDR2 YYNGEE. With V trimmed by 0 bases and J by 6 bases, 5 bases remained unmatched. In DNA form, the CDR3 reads TGTGCCAGCAGCGTAGGAGCGGGAGCATCCGAGCAGTACTTC. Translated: CASSVGAGASEQYF.

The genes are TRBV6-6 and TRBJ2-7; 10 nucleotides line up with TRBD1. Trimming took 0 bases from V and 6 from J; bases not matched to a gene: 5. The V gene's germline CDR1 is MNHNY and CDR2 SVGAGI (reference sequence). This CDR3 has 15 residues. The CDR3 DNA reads TGTGCCAGCAGTTACTCGGGGACAGGGGCCAGCGAGCAGTACTTC. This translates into CASSYSGTGASEQYF.

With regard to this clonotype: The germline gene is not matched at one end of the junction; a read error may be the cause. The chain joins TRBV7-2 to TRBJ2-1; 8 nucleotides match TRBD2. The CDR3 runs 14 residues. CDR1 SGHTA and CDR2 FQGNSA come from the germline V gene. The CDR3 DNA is TGTGCCAGCAGCCGAGGACTAGCTTACAATGGGCAGTTCTTC. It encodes CASSRGLAYNGQFF.

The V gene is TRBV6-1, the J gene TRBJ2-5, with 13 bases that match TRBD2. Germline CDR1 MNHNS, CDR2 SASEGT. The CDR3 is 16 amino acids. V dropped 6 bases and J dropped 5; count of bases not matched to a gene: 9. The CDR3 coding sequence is TGTGCCAGCAGACTCATGACTAGCGGGGGGAGTGAGACCCAGTACTTC. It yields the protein CASRLMTSGGSETQYF.

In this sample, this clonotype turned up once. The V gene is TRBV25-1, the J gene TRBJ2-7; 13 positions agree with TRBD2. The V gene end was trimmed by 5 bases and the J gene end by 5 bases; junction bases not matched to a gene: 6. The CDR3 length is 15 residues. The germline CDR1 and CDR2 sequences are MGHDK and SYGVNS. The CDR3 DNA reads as TGTGCCAGCAGTAAGCAAGGACTAGCGGGGGACGAGCAGTACTTC. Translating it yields CASSKQGLAGDEQYF.

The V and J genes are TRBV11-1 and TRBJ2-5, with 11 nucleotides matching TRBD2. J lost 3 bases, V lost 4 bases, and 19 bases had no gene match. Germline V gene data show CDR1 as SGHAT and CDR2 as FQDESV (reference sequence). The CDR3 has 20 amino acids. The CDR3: CASSSRSGGARMFKEETQYF. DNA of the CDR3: TGTGCCAGCAGCTCCCGTAGCGGGGGGGCGCGAATGTTTAAGGAAGAGACCCAGTACTTC.

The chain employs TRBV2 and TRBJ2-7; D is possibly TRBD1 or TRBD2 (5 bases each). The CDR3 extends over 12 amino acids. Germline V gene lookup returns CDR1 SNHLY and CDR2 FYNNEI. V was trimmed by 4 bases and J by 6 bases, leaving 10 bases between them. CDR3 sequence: CASSGDVAEQYF. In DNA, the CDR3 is TGTGCCAGCAGTGGGGACGTGGCCGAGCAGTACTTC.

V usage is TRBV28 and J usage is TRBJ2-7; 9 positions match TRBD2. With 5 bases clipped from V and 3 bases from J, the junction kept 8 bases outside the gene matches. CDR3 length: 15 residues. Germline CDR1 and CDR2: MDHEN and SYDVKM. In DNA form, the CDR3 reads TGTGCCAGCAGTACCCCGGCTAGCGGGGACTACGAGCAGTACTTC. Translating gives CASSTPASGDYEQYF.

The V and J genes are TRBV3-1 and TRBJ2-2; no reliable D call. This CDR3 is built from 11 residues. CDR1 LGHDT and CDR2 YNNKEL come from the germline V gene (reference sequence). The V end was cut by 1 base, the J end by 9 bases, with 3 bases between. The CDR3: CASSQARELFF. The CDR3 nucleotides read TGTGCCAGCAGCCAAGCCCGGGAGCTGTTTTTT.

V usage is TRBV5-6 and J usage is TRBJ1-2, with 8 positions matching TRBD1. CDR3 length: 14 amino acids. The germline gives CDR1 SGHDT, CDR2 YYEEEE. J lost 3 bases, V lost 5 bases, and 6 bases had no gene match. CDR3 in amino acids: CASRRQGRDYGYTF. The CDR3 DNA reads TGTGCCAGCAGACGACAGGGGCGGGACTATGGCTACACCTTC.

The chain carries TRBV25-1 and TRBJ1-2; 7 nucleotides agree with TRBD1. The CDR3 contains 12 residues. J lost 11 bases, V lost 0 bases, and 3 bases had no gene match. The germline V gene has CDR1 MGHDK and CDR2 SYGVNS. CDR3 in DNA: TGTGCCAGCAGTGAATACGGGACAGCATACACCTTC. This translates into CASSEYGTAYTF.

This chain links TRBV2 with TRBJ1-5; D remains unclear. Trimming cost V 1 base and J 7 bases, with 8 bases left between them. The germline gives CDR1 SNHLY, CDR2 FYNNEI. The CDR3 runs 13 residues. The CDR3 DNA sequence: TGTGCCAGCAGTGAAGATCTCAAACAGCCCCAGCATTTT. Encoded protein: CASSEDLKQPQHF.